This entry features one T cell receptor (beta chain) sequence. In this sample, this clonotype turned up a few times. Its specific antigen is unknown. The record has no base qualities; no much larger clone is one base away. The CDR1 and CDR2 encoded by the germline V gene (reference sequence) are SEHNR and FQNEAQ. From its cysteine to its phenylalanine, the CDR3 spans 15 amino acids. CDR3 DNA is the only sequence kept; it has 45 bases, read in frame from the first base. Cut back by 1 base and 0 bases, the V and J ends lie 10 bases apart. Library preparation employed 5' RACE. Instrument used: Illumina HiSeq 2500. A second 7 to 11 cycle PCR used a sample-barcoded 5' primer and a J-beta primer mix. A template-switch 5' adaptor carrying 12 random nucleotides introduced a unique molecular identifier onto each TCR beta cDNA molecule. Each sample yielded at least 2.5 million CDR3-containing paired-end reads. First-strand cDNA synthesis was performed from all RNA using the Mint cDNA synthesis kit, with priming by a TRBC-specific oligonucleotide. After uracil-DNA glycosylase treatment, a first 18-cycle PCR used universal primers M1SS and BC2_uni_R on all cDNA. The paper's data handling went like this. Each sample was normalized by randomly selecting 1 million high-quality reads, each carrying a distinct molecular identifier. Instead of being binned into consensus sequences, reads with shared molecular identifiers were discarded. MiTCR, run with a Q25 quality threshold and the strictest error-elimination algorithm, handled CDR3 identification, clonotype clustering and error correction. A nonparametric unseen species model with Euler transformation was used to estimate a lower bound on total TCR beta diversity. The public reads were run again by TCRdb, first through fastp at Q25 and then through MiXCR, and only productive beta chains were kept. All rows with the same CDR3 protein become a single entry with the most common DNA and genes. The V and J calls and clone size are TCRdb's, not the authors'. The sample table contains some 1,500,000 distinct CDR3 sequences; only one count was recorded for around 40% of them. The leading ten clones occupy 4% of the sample.

The data stem from a study of blood T cells in healthy people across ages (dated by TCRdb to 2014 to 2015). The study in broad terms: Template switching captured roughly one uniquely barcoded TCR beta cDNA molecule per two T cells in model experiments. Age-related changes in TCR beta repertoire diversity were measured in the study by deep sequencing normalized with unique cDNA molecular identifiers. The study analyzed two additional independent replicas of 1 million unique cDNA reads from the same blood draw for two donors, one aged 18 to 29 and one aged 80 or older. To avoid experimental bias, donors of different ages were randomly spread across the sequencing lanes. Donors were grouped into four age groups: young (average about 15 years), middle-aged (about 38), aged (around 60) and long-lived (approximately 78). Broad study findings and their caveats: Observed TCR beta diversity correlated strongly with the percentage of naive T cells measured by flow cytometry. Because profiling used bulk unsorted PBMCs, naive and antigen-experienced compartments could not be compared conclusively. Total diversity estimates from one million sequenced T cells were considered lower bounds and underestimates. Because donor CMV infection status was unknown, age-related changes in expanded clonotypes were potentially confounded. The long-lived group showed more naive CD4+ T cells, fewer expanded clones and increased TCR diversity than the aged group, suggesting age selection. Observed TCR beta diversity per million T cells fell roughly linearly with age, and a significant reduction was already apparent by age about 43.

The donors were roughly 40 Caucasian individuals from Russia, aged roughly 6 to 100 years, who were systemically healthy. Each donor gave ten milliliters of peripheral blood, drawn into EDTA-treated Vacutainer tubes. PBMCs were isolated by Ficoll-Paque density-gradient centrifugation, with at least 6 million obtained per sample. Total RNA, at least 5.5 micrograms per sample, was extracted from PBMCs with Trizol reagent. Naive CD45RAhigh/CD27high T cell percentages were measured by flow cytometry on a PBMC aliquot from every donor. Sequencing was carried out using blood. This clonotype originated in a woman between 18 and 29 years old in good health. The chain uses TRBV7-9 and TRBJ2-7; the D gene cannot be named for sure. The nucleotides read TGTGCCAGCAGCTTAGTTCAGAATTTCTCCTACGAGCAGTACTTC. It translates to CASSLVQNFSYEQYF. The CDR3 plus the reference TRBV7-9 and TRBJ2-7 genes for the other parts give the full variable domain: DTGVSQNPRHKITKRGQNVTFRCDPISEHNRLYWYRQTLGQGPEFLTYFQNEAQLEKSRLLSDRFSAERPKGSFSTLEIQRTEQGDSAMYLCASSLVQNFSYEQYFGPGTRLTVT.